Shown below are 27 T cell receptor beta chains from a single sample sequenced in a study of blood T cell repertoires in COVID-19. Clones were read by immunoSEQ multiplex PCR, and TCRdb kept only the in-frame ones, dropping some. The sample shows 200,000 to 300,000 clones, about 88% of them seen only once. Sequencing was performed on peripheral blood. These receptors all come from a man aged 60-69 years who had recovered from COVID-19.

This sequence joins TRBV7-3 and TRBJ2-5; TRBD2 matches 7 bases. V trimming: 5 bases; J trimming: 4 bases; junction bases outside the gene matches: 7. The CDR3 runs 14 residues. CDR1 and CDR2 from the germline V gene are SGHTA and FQGTGA. The CDR3 DNA reads as TGTGCCAGCAGCGAAAGCGGGGCCCTAGAGACCCAGTACTTC. Translated, it gives CASSESGALETQYF.

This clone came up once. The chain uses TRBV4-2 and TRBJ2-5, with D possibly TRBD2 on 6 matching bases. V was cut by 2 bases and J by 2 bases, with 12 bases left in between. This CDR3 spans 15 amino acids. CDR1 is LGHNA, CDR2 YNFKEQ, per germline. The CDR3 loop is CASSQTAAGQETQYF. The CDR3 region has the DNA TGTGCCAGCAGCCAAACGGCCGCGGGACAAGAGACCCAGTACTTC.

In this sample, this clone turned up once. J is TRBJ1-2 and V is TRBV15, with D unclear. The ends were cut back, 0 bases at V and 3 bases at J, with 14 bases in the middle. This CDR3 spans 16 amino acids. Per the germline V gene, CDR1 is LNHNV and CDR2 is YYDKDF (reference sequence). The CDR3 sequence: CATSREYDTADYGYTF. CDR3 DNA sequence: TGTGCCACCAGCAGAGAGTATGACACAGCTGACTATGGCTACACCTTC.

The V gene is TRBV9, the J gene TRBJ2-3; the match to TRBD2 covers 9 bases. This CDR3 has 15 amino acids. Germline loops: CDR1 SGDLS, CDR2 YYNGEE. Trimming cost V 3 bases and J 1 base; bases outside gene matches: 3. CDR3 bases: TGTGCCAGCAGCGGGAGGACTAGCGGCACAGATACGCAGTATTTT. It is translated as CASSGRTSGTDTQYF.

The chain links TRBV25-1 to TRBJ1-2; the D gene is possibly TRBD1 (5 bases). V was cut by 7 bases and J by 4 bases, with 16 bases left in between. CDR1 is MGHDK and CDR2 is SYGVNS in the germline V gene. The CDR3 consists of 14 residues. The CDR3 DNA reads TGTGCCAGCACCCCCTCTGGGGGGTTCTATGGCTACACCTTC. Its protein is CASTPSGGFYGYTF.

V is TRBV19 and J is TRBJ1-1; 8 positions match TRBD1. After removal of 3 bases from V and 0 bases from J, the junction contained 0 bases not matched to a gene. Germline V gene sequence: CDR1 LNHDA, CDR2 SQIVND (reference sequence). The CDR3 contains 14 residues. CDR3 region: CASSMGQVNTEAFF. The CDR3 nucleotides are TGTGCCAGTAGTATGGGACAGGTGAACACTGAAGCTTTCTTT. Variable domain in full (rest from reference TRBV19 and TRBJ1-1): DGGITQSPKYLFRKEGQNVTLSCEQNLNHDAMYWYRQDPGQGLRLIYYSQIVNDFQKGDIAEGYSVSREKKESFPLTVTSAQKNPTAFYLCASSMGQVNTEAFFGQGTRLTVV.

V gene TRBV9 combines with J gene TRBJ1-6; 7 nucleotides align to TRBD1. The CDR3 is 14 amino acids. With 3 bases clipped from V and 8 bases from J, the junction kept 5 bases outside the gene matches. In germline, CDR1 is SGDLS, CDR2 YYNGEE. In nucleotides, the CDR3 is TGTGCCAGCAGCGAACAGGGGACATATTCACCCCTCCACTTT. It specifies CASSEQGTYSPLHF.

The V and J genes are TRBV9 and TRBJ1-4; 8 nucleotides match TRBD1. In germline, CDR1 is SGDLS, CDR2 YYNGEE. The J segment lost 3 bases and the V segment lost 3 bases, leaving 1 base of the junction unmatched. This CDR3 has 14 amino acids. In DNA, the CDR3 is TGTGCCAGCAGCGCGACAGGGGCTAATGAAAAACTGTTTTTT. Amino acids: CASSATGANEKLFF.

The chain carries TRBV7-8 and TRBJ2-4; 8 nucleotides align to TRBD1. CDR3 length: 17 amino acids. CDR1 is SGHVS, CDR2 FQNEAQ, per germline. Unmatched junction bases numbered 5, after V lost 1 base and J lost 0 bases. The CDR3 DNA sequence: TGTGCCAGCAGCTTAGTCCAGGGGGCGACAGCCAAAAACATTCAGTACTTC. It is translated as CASSLVQGATAKNIQYF.

This chain joins TRBV5-1 and TRBJ2-7; 9 bases are a match to TRBD1. The germline V gene has CDR1 SGHRS and CDR2 YFSETQ. V gave up 1 base and J gave up 5 bases; unmatched junction bases: 10. CDR3 length equals 16 residues. CDR3 in amino acids: CASSLQLGTGRNEQYF. The CDR3 DNA reads TGCGCCAGCAGCTTGCAACTCGGGACAGGGCGGAACGAGCAGTACTTC.

This chain uses TRBV30 with TRBJ1-2; D uncertain. The CDR3 has 13 amino acids. Germline CDR1 and CDR2: GTSNPN and SVGIG (reference sequence). The ends were cut back, 0 bases at V and 4 bases at J, with 9 bases in the middle. This chain's CDR3 is CAWSVGGRYGYTF. The CDR3 region has the DNA TGTGCCTGGAGTGTGGGAGGGCGCTATGGCTACACCTTC.

This clone appeared once. The chain uses TRBV5-6 and TRBJ2-5; 9 nucleotides match TRBD2. The CDR3 extends over 15 amino acids. Germline CDR1 and CDR2: SGHDT and YYEEEE. The V gene end was trimmed by 4 bases and the J gene end by 2 bases; junction bases not matched to a gene: 6. CDR3 residues: CASSRRGGTQETQYF. The CDR3 DNA follows: TGTGCCAGCAGCCGGCGGGGGGGAACACAAGAGACCCAGTACTTC.

CDR3 loop: CASSPGQGLGYEQYF. The CDR3 DNA follows: TGTGCCAGCTCACCAGGACAGGGATTAGGGTACGAGCAGTACTTC. The chain carries TRBV18 and TRBJ2-7; 8 bases map to TRBD1. The CDR3 consists of 15 residues. CDR1 KGHSH and CDR2 LQKENI come from the germline V gene. Trimming removed 2 bases from V and 4 bases from J; junction bases left unmatched: 7. The complete variable domain, with remaining parts taken from reference TRBV18 and TRBJ2-7, reads NAGVMQNPRHLVRRRGQEARLRCSPMKGHSHVYWYRQLPEEGLKFMVYLQKENIIDESGMPKERFSAEFPKEGPSILRIQQVVRGDSAAYFCASSPGQGLGYEQYFGPGTRLTVT.

The V call is TRBV6-2 or TRBV6-3, the J call TRBJ1-6, with 7 bases identical to TRBD1. V gave up 4 bases and J gave up 9 bases; unmatched junction bases: 12. The length of the CDR3 is 16 residues. Germline loops: CDR1 MNHEY, CDR2 SVGEGT. The CDR3 DNA reads as TGTGCCAGCAGTTCAACTAGACAGGGACGAGCTTCACCCCTCCACTTT. As protein: CASSSTRQGRASPLHF.

The genes are TRBV7-3 and TRBJ2-2; 12 bases line up with TRBD1. The trim removed 5 bases at V and 7 bases at J, leaving 8 bases unmatched. Per germline, CDR1 SGHTA and CDR2 FQGTGA. This CDR3 has 16 amino acids. CDR3 DNA: TGTGCCAGCAGCACCAGGGACAGGGGGCTGAACGGGGAGCTGTTTTTT. Encoded protein: CASSTRDRGLNGELFF.

V gene TRBV6-1 combines with J gene TRBJ2-2; 14 nucleotides agree with TRBD2. Germline trimming cut 4 bases from V and 5 bases from J; bases unmatched to any gene: 12. CDR1 is MNHNS, CDR2 SASEGT, per germline. The CDR3 runs 19 residues. The DNA of the CDR3 is TGTGCCAGCAGTGGTCTCGGACTAGCGGGGGGCCGCCCGACCGGGGAGCTGTTTTTT. Its protein is CASSGLGLAGGRPTGELFF.

This clone showed up just a few times. The rearrangement joins TRBV7-2 to TRBJ2-1, with 10 bases aligning to TRBD2. The length of the CDR3 is 15 residues. CDR1 is SGHTA and CDR2 is FQGNSA in the germline V gene. The junction had 5 bases not matched to a gene; V was cut back by 0 bases and J by 9 bases. CDR3 coding DNA: TGTGCCAGCAGCTTAGCCAGCGGGGGGGTCCGTGAGCAGTTCTTC. Translated: CASSLASGGVREQFF.

V is TRBV12-5 and J is TRBJ2-2; D is possibly TRBD1 (6 bases). The V end lost 1 base, the J end lost 5 bases, and 14 bases lay between the germline ends. This CDR3 spans 16 amino acids. The germline gives CDR1 LGHNT, CDR2 FRNRAP. The DNA of the CDR3 is TGTGCTAGTGGTTTGGCTATCCCTCAGGGGACCGGGGAGCTGTTTTTT. It yields the protein CASGLAIPQGTGELFF.

V and J are TRBV6-1 and TRBJ1-1; tentative D call: TRBD1 (6 bases). The germline V and J ends were trimmed by 3 bases and 1 base, with 21 bases remaining between them. CDR1 MNHNS and CDR2 SASEGT come from the germline V gene. CDR3 size: 18 residues. The CDR3 sequence: CASSDLWNRALGNTEAFF. CDR3 coding DNA: TGTGCCAGCAGTGATTTGTGGAACAGGGCGCTGGGGAACACTGAAGCTTTCTTT.

V gene TRBV7-6 combines with J gene TRBJ2-1; 10 nucleotides agree with TRBD2. Germline CDR1 SGHVS, CDR2 FNYEAQ. The CDR3 extends over 16 amino acids. V trimming: 0 bases; J trimming: 9 bases; junction bases outside the gene matches: 8. This chain's CDR3 is CASSLAIAGGSVEQFF. For the CDR3, the DNA is TGTGCCAGCAGCTTAGCGATAGCGGGGGGTAGTGTTGAGCAGTTCTTC.

The gene calls are TRBV11-2 and TRBJ2-1, with D perhaps TRBD2 (7 bases). The length of the CDR3 is 16 residues. Germline V gives CDR1 SGHAT, CDR2 FQNNGV. Trimming removed 1 base at V and 1 base at J, with 11 bases between. The CDR3 DNA follows: TGTGCCAGCAGCTTAGGCAGGGGAGGGTCCTACAATGAGCAGTTCTTC. Translating it yields CASSLGRGGSYNEQFF. Supplemented by reference TRBV11-2 and TRBJ2-1, the full variable domain reads EAGVAQSPRYKIIEKRQSVAFWCNPISGHATLYWYQQILGQGPKLLIQFQNNGVVDDSQLPKDRFSAERLKGVDSTLKIQPAKLEDSAVYLCASSLGRGGSYNEQFFGPGTRLTVL.

Worth noting for this clone: The same CDR3 is also encoded by other DNA sequences in this sample. The V and J genes are TRBV5-1 and TRBJ2-5; TRBD1 aligns across 7 bases. This CDR3 has 14 residues. Trimming took 4 bases from V and 1 from J; bases not matched to a gene: 4. Germline V gives CDR1 SGHRS, CDR2 YFSETQ. The CDR3 is CASSLGTVQETQYF. As DNA, the CDR3 is TGCGCCAGCAGCCTCGGGACAGTCCAAGAGACCCAGTACTTC.

The chain employs TRBV14 and TRBJ2-5; 8 bases line up with TRBD2. The CDR3 has 18 amino acids. CDR1 SGHDN and CDR2 FVKESK come from the germline V gene. Unmatched junction bases numbered 11, after V lost 0 bases and J lost 2 bases. CDR3 nucleotide sequence: TGTGCCAGCAGCCAAGATCGATTGGGACTAGTGAGACAAGAGACCCAGTACTTC. It specifies CASSQDRLGLVRQETQYF. Based on the CDR3 plus reference TRBV14 and TRBJ2-5, the full variable domain is EAGVTQFPSHSVIEKGQTVTLRCDPISGHDNLYWYRRVMGKEIKFLLHFVKESKQDESGMPNNRFLAERTGGTYSTLKVQPAELEDSGVYFCASSQDRLGLVRQETQYFGPGTRLLVL.

This clone was recorded a few times. The chain is built from TRBV4-1 and TRBJ1-1; weak D call: TRBD1 (5 bases). CDR1 is MGHRA and CDR2 is YSYEKL in the germline V gene. CDR3 size: 16 residues. Trimming removed 1 base at V and 4 bases at J, with 16 bases between. CDR3 nucleotide sequence: TGCGCCAGCAGCCAAGTCTTGGGCAGGGAGGGCACTGAAGCTTTCTTT. This translates into CASSQVLGREGTEAFF.

This clone was recorded only once. V gene TRBV2 combines with J gene TRBJ2-7; D unclear. CDR1 is SNHLY and CDR2 is FYNNEI in the germline V gene. V was shortened by 7 bases and J by 0 bases, with 4 bases between the two germline ends. This CDR3 spans 11 amino acids. The CDR3 region has the DNA TGTGCCAGCACTGTCTCCTACGAGCAGTACTTC. Amino acid sequence: CASTVSYEQYF.

The V and J genes are TRBV9 and TRBJ1-4; D not certain. Trimming removed 4 bases at V and 7 bases at J, with 5 bases between. Looked up from germline, CDR1 is SGDLS and CDR2 is YYNGEE. The CDR3 contains 11 residues. The CDR3 here is CASSISEKLFF. In DNA form, the CDR3 reads TGTGCCAGCAGCATCAGTGAAAAACTGTTTTTT.

The chain recombines TRBV5-5 with TRBJ1-1, with 9 bases identical to TRBD1. The CDR3 has 16 amino acids. CDR1 and CDR2 (germline): SGHKS, YYEKEE (reference sequence). With 1 base clipped from V and 1 base from J, the junction kept 5 bases outside the gene matches. In nucleotides, the CDR3 is TGTGCCAGCAGCTTGTGGACAGGGGTTGGGAACACTGAAGCTTTCTTT. Its translation: CASSLWTGVGNTEAFF.